Listed below are T cell receptor beta chains from one sample, sequenced in a study of blood T cell repertoires in COVID-19. Method: immunoSEQ multiplex PCR; TCRdb's copy keeps in-frame clones and lacks some. The data contain 100,000 to 150,000 clones, roughly 92% of them singletons. The specimen sequenced was peripheral blood. Every receptor here comes from a man aged 50 to 60 with COVID-19, enrolled during active disease. Both conserved end residues are part of each CDR3. Fields, in order: J gene, V gene, clone size, D gene, CDR3 DNA, CDR3 protein. The D gene is left open where the match is weak. Clone size is shown for a subset of rows, as once, few, many or a class of expanded clone.

j_call: TRBJ1-1
v_call: TRBV7-2
clone_size: .
d_call: TRBD1
cdr3_nt: TGTGCCAGCAGCTCCGGGACAGTGGGAACTGAAGCTTTCTTT
cdr3_aa: CASSSGTVGTEAFF

j_call: TRBJ2-2
v_call: TRBV6-6
clone_size: .
d_call: .
cdr3_nt: TGTGCCAGCAGTCTTGAGTTCACCGGGGAGCTGTTTTTT
cdr3_aa: CASSLEFTGELFF

j_call: TRBJ1-1
v_call: TRBV29-1
clone_size: .
d_call: .
cdr3_nt: TGCAGCGTTGAAGATCAGGCAGCCAGTTACACTGAAGCTTTCTTT
cdr3_aa: CSVEDQAASYTEAFF

j_call: TRBJ2-1
v_call: TRBV9
clone_size: .
d_call: TRBD1
cdr3_nt: TGTGCCAGCAGCCCGCCCAGGGGGCCCTACAATGAGCAGTTCTTC
cdr3_aa: CASSPPRGPYNEQFF

j_call: TRBJ1-4
v_call: TRBV24-1
clone_size: .
d_call: .
cdr3_nt: TGTGCCACCAGTGACTCAGGAAGGGGGGGCCTCAATGAAAAACTGTTTTTT
cdr3_aa: CATSDSGRGGLNEKLFF

j_call: TRBJ2-1
v_call: TRBV15
clone_size: few
d_call: .
cdr3_nt: TGTGCCACCAGCAGAGCTAAGGGGTTGGGCAATGAGCAGTTCTTC
cdr3_aa: CATSRAKGLGNEQFF

j_call: TRBJ2-5
v_call: TRBV28
clone_size: .
d_call: TRBD1
cdr3_nt: TGTGCCAGCGTACGGACAGGGACGGTACAGACCCAGTACTTC
cdr3_aa: CASVRTGTVQTQYF

j_call: TRBJ2-2
v_call: TRBV7-2
clone_size: .
d_call: TRBD2
cdr3_nt: TGTGCCAGCAGCTTAGCGTCGTCTAGCGGGACAGACGGGGAGCTGTTTTTT
cdr3_aa: CASSLASSSGTDGELFF

j_call: TRBJ2-6
v_call: TRBV5-5
clone_size: .
d_call: .
cdr3_nt: TGTGCCAGCTCGAGGGCCCCACCTGGGGGGGCCAACGTCCTGACTTTC
cdr3_aa: CASSRAPPGGANVLTF

j_call: TRBJ2-2
v_call: TRBV7-6
clone_size: once
d_call: TRBD1
cdr3_nt: TGTGCCAGCAGGGCCCCGGGACAGGGGGCGACCGGGGAGCTGTTTTTT
cdr3_aa: CASRAPGQGATGELFF

j_call: TRBJ2-1
v_call: TRBV9
clone_size: .
d_call: .
cdr3_nt: TGTGCCAGCAGCCGTAGTCAGGGATCCTACAATGAGCAGTTCTTC
cdr3_aa: CASSRSQGSYNEQFF

j_call: TRBJ1-1
v_call: TRBV6-5
clone_size: .
d_call: .
cdr3_nt: TGTGCCAGCAGTAAGGGACTTCCGAACACTGAAGCTTTCTTT
cdr3_aa: CASSKGLPNTEAFF

j_call: TRBJ2-7
v_call: TRBV28
clone_size: .
d_call: TRBD2
cdr3_nt: TGTGCCAGCAGTTCAAAGAGCGGGAGTTTTTCCGAGCAGTACTTC
cdr3_aa: CASSSKSGSFSEQYF

j_call: TRBJ1-1
v_call: TRBV5-1
clone_size: .
d_call: TRBD1
cdr3_nt: TGCGCCAGCAGCTTGACAGGGGGTCCCCTGATGGACACTGAAGCTTTCTTT
cdr3_aa: CASSLTGGPLMDTEAFF

j_call: TRBJ2-5
v_call: TRBV3-1/TRBV3-2
clone_size: .
d_call: .
cdr3_nt: TGTGCCAGCAGCCAAGCCAACTTCCAAGAGACCCAGTACTTC
cdr3_aa: CASSQANFQETQYF

j_call: TRBJ2-1
v_call: TRBV7-6
clone_size: .
d_call: .
cdr3_nt: TGTGCCAGCAGTACTAGCCCACTGTCAAACAATGAGCAGTTCTTC
cdr3_aa: CASSTSPLSNNEQFF

j_call: TRBJ1-1
v_call: TRBV6-4
clone_size: .
d_call: .
cdr3_nt: TGTGCCAGCAGCTTCAGGGAGAACACTGAAGCTTTCTTT
cdr3_aa: CASSFRENTEAFF

j_call: TRBJ2-1
v_call: TRBV5-1
clone_size: .
d_call: .
cdr3_nt: TGCGCCAGCAGCTTGATGGTAAGGAGCATCCACAATGAGCAGTTCTTC
cdr3_aa: CASSLMVRSIHNEQFF

j_call: TRBJ1-5
v_call: TRBV28
clone_size: .
d_call: .
cdr3_nt: TGTGCCAGCAGTTCCCCGGGTCGCGTGCAATATCAGCCCCAGCATTTT
cdr3_aa: CASSSPGRVQYQPQHF

j_call: TRBJ1-4
v_call: TRBV9
clone_size: .
d_call: .
cdr3_nt: TGTGCCAGCAGCGGACAGGTAGCCGAAGGGAAACTGTTTTTT
cdr3_aa: CASSGQVAEGKLFF

j_call: TRBJ1-6
v_call: TRBV6-4
clone_size: once
d_call: .
cdr3_nt: TGTGCCAGCAGTGCAACGGATAATTCACCCCTCCACTTT
cdr3_aa: CASSATDNSPLHF

j_call: TRBJ1-1
v_call: TRBV7-9
clone_size: few
d_call: TRBD1
cdr3_nt: TGTGCCAGCAGCTTACTGGACAGGGACGGACGAGCTTTCTTT
cdr3_aa: CASSLLDRDGRAFF

j_call: TRBJ2-1
v_call: TRBV19
clone_size: .
d_call: TRBD2
cdr3_nt: TGTGCCAGTGGGGACGGGAGGGCCCGGGATGAGCAGTTCTTC
cdr3_aa: CASGDGRARDEQFF

j_call: TRBJ2-7
v_call: TRBV28
clone_size: few
d_call: .
cdr3_nt: TGTGCCAGCAGTTACGTTTTGGCTGGAGGGGCCTACTACGAGCAGTACTTC
cdr3_aa: CASSYVLAGGAYYEQYF

j_call: TRBJ1-4
v_call: TRBV19
clone_size: .
d_call: .
cdr3_nt: TGTGCCAGTAGCACCCAATCCCCGGGGAATGAAAAACTGTTTTTT
cdr3_aa: CASSTQSPGNEKLFF

j_call: TRBJ1-6
v_call: TRBV6-5
clone_size: .
d_call: TRBD1
cdr3_nt: TGTGCCAGCAGTTTTTCATTTACGGACAGGAGGTCACCCCTCCACTTT
cdr3_aa: CASSFSFTDRRSPLHF

j_call: TRBJ2-7
v_call: TRBV18
clone_size: .
d_call: TRBD1
cdr3_nt: TGTGCCAGCTCACCGTGGGACAGGGGGAACGAGCAGTACTTC
cdr3_aa: CASSPWDRGNEQYF

j_call: TRBJ1-5
v_call: TRBV12-3/TRBV12-4
clone_size: .
d_call: .
cdr3_nt: TGTGCCAGCAGTTCAAACAGGGATCAGCCCCAGCATTTT
cdr3_aa: CASSSNRDQPQHF

j_call: TRBJ2-5
v_call: TRBV7-9
clone_size: .
d_call: TRBD2
cdr3_nt: TGTGCCAGCAGCTTCTATGGGACTAGCGGGATTGGAGAGACCCAGTACTTC
cdr3_aa: CASSFYGTSGIGETQYF

j_call: TRBJ2-3
v_call: TRBV18
clone_size: .
d_call: .
cdr3_nt: TGTGCCAGCTCACCTCCCGGGTTCGGGTCAGATACGCAGTATTTT
cdr3_aa: CASSPPGFGSDTQYF

j_call: TRBJ1-2
v_call: TRBV24-1
clone_size: once
d_call: .
cdr3_nt: TGTGCCACCAGTGGCGAAACAGGGTCTTCTGGCTACACCTTC
cdr3_aa: CATSGETGSSGYTF

j_call: TRBJ2-6
v_call: TRBV3-1/TRBV3-2
clone_size: .
d_call: .
cdr3_nt: TGTGCCAGCACGAATAGTGCTGGGGCCAACGTCCTGACTTTC
cdr3_aa: CASTNSAGANVLTF

j_call: TRBJ2-5
v_call: TRBV6-5
clone_size: .
d_call: TRBD2
cdr3_nt: TGTGCCAGCATTAAGGGAACTAGCGGCGAAGAGACCCAGTACTTC
cdr3_aa: CASIKGTSGEETQYF

j_call: TRBJ1-1
v_call: TRBV12-3/TRBV12-4
clone_size: .
d_call: TRBD1
cdr3_nt: TGTGCCAGCAGAAGGGGGCAGACTGAAGCTTTCTTT
cdr3_aa: CASRRGQTEAFF

j_call: TRBJ2-7
v_call: TRBV10-3
clone_size: .
d_call: .
cdr3_nt: TGTGCCATCAGTCCGATACAGGGACCCAACCCCTACGAGCAGTACTTC
cdr3_aa: CAISPIQGPNPYEQYF

j_call: TRBJ2-5
v_call: TRBV28
clone_size: .
d_call: TRBD2
cdr3_nt: TGTGCCACCTCAGGCCCGACCGCGGGGGAGCACCAAGAGACCCAGTACTTC
cdr3_aa: CATSGPTAGEHQETQYF

j_call: TRBJ1-1
v_call: TRBV21-1
clone_size: .
d_call: .
cdr3_nt: TGTGCCAGCAGCGGGAGACAGGGGGCTTGGGACACTGAAGCTTTCTTT
cdr3_aa: CASSGRQGAWDTEAFF

j_call: TRBJ1-5
v_call: TRBV6-5
clone_size: .
d_call: .
cdr3_nt: TGTGCCAGCAGTCGTTATCGGGGCAATCAGCCCCAGCATTTT
cdr3_aa: CASSRYRGNQPQHF

j_call: TRBJ2-2
v_call: TRBV5-6
clone_size: once
d_call: TRBD1
cdr3_nt: TGTGCCAGCAGCTTGGGCTCAGGGGGCATCGGGGAGCTGTTTTTT
cdr3_aa: CASSLGSGGIGELFF

j_call: TRBJ1-5
v_call: TRBV28
clone_size: .
d_call: .
cdr3_nt: TGTGCCAGCAACGGGATAAATCAGCCCCAGCATTTT
cdr3_aa: CASNGINQPQHF

j_call: TRBJ2-1
v_call: TRBV9
clone_size: .
d_call: TRBD2
cdr3_nt: TGTGCCAGCAGCGTAGAACTACTAGCGGGAGTTTACAATGAGCAGTTCTTC
cdr3_aa: CASSVELLAGVYNEQFF

j_call: TRBJ1-1
v_call: TRBV24-1
clone_size: .
d_call: .
cdr3_nt: TGTGCCACCAGTGATTTTCGGGGGACTGAAGCTTTCTTT
cdr3_aa: CATSDFRGTEAFF

j_call: TRBJ2-7
v_call: TRBV25-1
clone_size: .
d_call: .
cdr3_nt: TGTGCCAGCAGGGCAGGGATGTTGATAGACGAGCAGTACTTC
cdr3_aa: CASRAGMLIDEQYF

j_call: TRBJ2-7
v_call: TRBV28
clone_size: .
d_call: TRBD1
cdr3_nt: TGTGCCAGCAATTTGCTGGGACAGGGGGCCTACGAGCAGTACTTC
cdr3_aa: CASNLLGQGAYEQYF

j_call: TRBJ1-4
v_call: TRBV4-1
clone_size: .
d_call: .
cdr3_nt: TGCGCCAGCAGCCAAGATCCTAGCAGGTCCAATGAAAAACTGTTTTTT
cdr3_aa: CASSQDPSRSNEKLFF

j_call: TRBJ1-5
v_call: TRBV19
clone_size: .
d_call: TRBD1
cdr3_nt: TGTGCCAGTGAAGGGGGCTCGAGGCAGCCCCAGCATTTT
cdr3_aa: CASEGGSRQPQHF

j_call: TRBJ2-5
v_call: TRBV5-1
clone_size: once
d_call: .
cdr3_nt: TGCGCCAGCAGTAGTGGGGGCGCGGGAGAGACCCAGTACTTC
cdr3_aa: CASSSGGAGETQYF

j_call: TRBJ1-1
v_call: TRBV13
clone_size: .
d_call: TRBD1
cdr3_nt: TGTGCCAGCAGCCTAATGACAGGGGGAAACACTGAAGCTTTCTTT
cdr3_aa: CASSLMTGGNTEAFF